The clone carrying this TCR beta chain came up a few times. Its antigen is as yet unknown. This record comes from a study of T cells in Graves' hyperthyroidism and ophthalmopathy. Study conclusions and caveats: Ophthalmopathy prediction by the model preceded onset by a median 6.5 months. From stable hyperthyroidism, ophthalmopathy was set apart by a 13 V-J model.

Fresh peripheral blood, around 10 ml, yielded the PBMCs. This CDR3 has 14 residues. Germline-derived CDR1 and CDR2 are WNHNN and SYGVQD (reference sequence). V was trimmed by 4 bases and J by 6 bases, leaving 14 bases between them. From RNA transcripts, TCR beta CDR3 regions were amplified. Carried out on the TCR CDR3, a first-round RT-PCR used the HTBI primer set. TCRdb re-called the multiplex PCR reads through MiXCR, storing one row per CDR3 protein. This table holds hundreds of thousands of distinct CDR3 sequences, around 20% found once. The V call is TRBV10-1, the J call TRBJ2-3, with D possibly being TRBD2 (7 bases). The sequencing input was blood. This TCR came from a woman in her forties or fifties with Graves' hyperthyroidism that later progressed to Graves' ophthalmopathy. The CDR3 bases are TGCGCCAGCAGTGTAGGGGGGGGCATGGATACGCAGTATTTT. It specifies CASSVGGGMDTQYF.